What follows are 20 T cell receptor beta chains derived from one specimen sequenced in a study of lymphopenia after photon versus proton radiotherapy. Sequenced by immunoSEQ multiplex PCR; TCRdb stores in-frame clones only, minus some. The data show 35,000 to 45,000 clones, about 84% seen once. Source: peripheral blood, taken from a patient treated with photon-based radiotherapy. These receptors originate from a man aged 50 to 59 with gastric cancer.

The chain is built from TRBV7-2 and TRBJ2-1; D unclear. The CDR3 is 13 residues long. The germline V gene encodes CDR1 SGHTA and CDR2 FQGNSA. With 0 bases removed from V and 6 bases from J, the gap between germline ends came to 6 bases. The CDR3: CASSLAPSNEQFF. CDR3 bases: TGTGCCAGCAGCTTAGCGCCGAGCAATGAGCAGTTCTTC. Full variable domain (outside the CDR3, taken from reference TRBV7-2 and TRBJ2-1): GAGVSQSPSNKVTEKGKDVELRCDPISGHTALYWYRQSLGQGLEFLIYFQGNSAPDKSGLPSDRFSAERTGGSVSTLTIQRTQQEDSAVYLCASSLAPSNEQFFGPGTRLTVL.

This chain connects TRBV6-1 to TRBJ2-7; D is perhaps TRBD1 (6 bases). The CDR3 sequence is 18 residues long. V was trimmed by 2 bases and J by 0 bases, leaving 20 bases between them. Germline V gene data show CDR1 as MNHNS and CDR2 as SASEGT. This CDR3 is CASSERVSVGAHSYEQYF. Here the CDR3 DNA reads TGTGCCAGCAGTGAACGGGTCTCGGTGGGGGCCCACTCCTACGAGCAGTACTTC.

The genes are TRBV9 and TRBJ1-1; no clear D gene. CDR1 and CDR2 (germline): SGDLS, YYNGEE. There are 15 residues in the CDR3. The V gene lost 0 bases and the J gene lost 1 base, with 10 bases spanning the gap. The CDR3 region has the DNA TGTGCCAGCAGCGTAGCAGATCGGGAGAACACTGAAGCTTTCTTT. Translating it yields CASSVADRENTEAFF.

This CDR3 is CASSPSPQGNEQYF. The CDR3, as DNA: TGTGCCAGCAGTCCTAGCCCTCAGGGGAACGAGCAGTACTTC. The V call is TRBV28, the J call TRBJ2-7; a possible D gene is TRBD1 (6 bases). The germline V gene has CDR1 MDHEN and CDR2 SYDVKM. The CDR3 is 14 residues long. V lost 5 bases to trimming and J lost 5 bases, with 16 bases between them.

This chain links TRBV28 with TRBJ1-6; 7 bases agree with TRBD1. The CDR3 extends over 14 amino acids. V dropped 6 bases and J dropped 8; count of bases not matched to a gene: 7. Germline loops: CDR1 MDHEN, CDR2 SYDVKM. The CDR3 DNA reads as TGTGCCAGCAGGATACCGGGACAGTATTCACCCCTCCACTTT. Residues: CASRIPGQYSPLHF.

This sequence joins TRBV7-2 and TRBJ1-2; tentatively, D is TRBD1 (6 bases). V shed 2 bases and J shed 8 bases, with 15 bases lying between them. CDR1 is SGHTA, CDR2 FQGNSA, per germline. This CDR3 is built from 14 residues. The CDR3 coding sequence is TGTGCCAGCAGCTTAACAGGGCCCCTTGAAGGCTACACCTTC. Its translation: CASSLTGPLEGYTF.

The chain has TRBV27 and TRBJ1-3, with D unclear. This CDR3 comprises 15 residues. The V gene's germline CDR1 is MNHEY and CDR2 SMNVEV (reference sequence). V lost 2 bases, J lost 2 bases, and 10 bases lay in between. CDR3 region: CASSLAGRAGNTIYF. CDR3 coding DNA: TGTGCCAGCAGTTTAGCGGGCAGAGCTGGAAACACCATATATTTT.

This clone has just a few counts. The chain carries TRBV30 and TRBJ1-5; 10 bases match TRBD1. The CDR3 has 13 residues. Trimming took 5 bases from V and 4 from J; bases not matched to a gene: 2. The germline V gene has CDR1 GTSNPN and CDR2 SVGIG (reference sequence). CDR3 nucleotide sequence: TGTGCCTGGGGACAGGGGGAAAATCAGCCCCAGCATTTT. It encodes CAWGQGENQPQHF.

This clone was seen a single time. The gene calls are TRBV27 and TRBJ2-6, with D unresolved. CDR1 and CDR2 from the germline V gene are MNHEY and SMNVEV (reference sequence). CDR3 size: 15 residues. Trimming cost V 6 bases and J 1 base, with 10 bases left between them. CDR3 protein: CASRKYQSGANVLTF. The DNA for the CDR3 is TGTGCCAGCAGAAAATATCAGTCTGGGGCCAACGTCCTGACTTTC.

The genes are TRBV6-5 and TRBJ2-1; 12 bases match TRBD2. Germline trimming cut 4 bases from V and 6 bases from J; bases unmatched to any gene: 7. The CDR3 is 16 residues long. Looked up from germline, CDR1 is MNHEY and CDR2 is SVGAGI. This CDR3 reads CASSSVLAGGLNEQFF. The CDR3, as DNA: TGTGCCAGCAGTTCCGTACTAGCGGGAGGCCTCAATGAGCAGTTCTTC.

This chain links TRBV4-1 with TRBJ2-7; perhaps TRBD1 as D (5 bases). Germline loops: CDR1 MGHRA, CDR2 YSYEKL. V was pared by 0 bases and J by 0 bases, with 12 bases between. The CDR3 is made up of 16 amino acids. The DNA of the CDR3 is TGCGCCAGCAGCCAAGACGTGGGGCGGTTCTCCTACGAGCAGTACTTC. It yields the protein CASSQDVGRFSYEQYF.

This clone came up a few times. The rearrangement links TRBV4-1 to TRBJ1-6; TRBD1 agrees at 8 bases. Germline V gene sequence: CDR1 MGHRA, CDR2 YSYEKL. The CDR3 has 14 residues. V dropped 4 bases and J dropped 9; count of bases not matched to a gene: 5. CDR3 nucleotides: TGCGCCAGCAGCCCGGACAGGGCTACTTCACCCCTCCACTTT. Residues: CASSPDRATSPLHF.

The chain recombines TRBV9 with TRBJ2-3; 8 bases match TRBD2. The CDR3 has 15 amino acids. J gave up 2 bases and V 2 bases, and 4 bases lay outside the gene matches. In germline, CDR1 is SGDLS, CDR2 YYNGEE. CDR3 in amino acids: CASSVISGTTDTQYF. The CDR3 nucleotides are TGTGCCAGCAGCGTGATTAGCGGGACCACAGATACGCAGTATTTT.

The CDR3 is CASSPRTGEETQYF. The CDR3 DNA is TGTGCCAGCAGCCCTAGGACAGGGGAAGAGACCCAGTACTTC. The J gene is TRBJ2-5, the V gene TRBV7-2; 9 bases match TRBD1. J gave up 3 bases and V 5 bases, and 4 bases lay outside the gene matches. CDR3 length equals 14 residues. Per germline, CDR1 SGHTA and CDR2 FQGNSA.

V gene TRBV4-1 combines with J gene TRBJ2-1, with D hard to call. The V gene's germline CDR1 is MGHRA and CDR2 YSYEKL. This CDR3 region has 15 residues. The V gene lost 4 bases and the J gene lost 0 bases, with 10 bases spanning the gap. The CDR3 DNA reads TGCGCCAGCAGCCTAAGCGTTGACTCCTACAATGAGCAGTTCTTC. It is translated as CASSLSVDSYNEQFF.

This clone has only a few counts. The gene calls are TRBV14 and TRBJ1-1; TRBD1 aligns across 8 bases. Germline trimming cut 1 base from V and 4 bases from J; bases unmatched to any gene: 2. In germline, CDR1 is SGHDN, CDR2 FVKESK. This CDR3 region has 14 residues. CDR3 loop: CASSQADRGTEAFF. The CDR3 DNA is TGTGCCAGCAGCCAAGCAGACAGGGGCACTGAAGCTTTCTTT.

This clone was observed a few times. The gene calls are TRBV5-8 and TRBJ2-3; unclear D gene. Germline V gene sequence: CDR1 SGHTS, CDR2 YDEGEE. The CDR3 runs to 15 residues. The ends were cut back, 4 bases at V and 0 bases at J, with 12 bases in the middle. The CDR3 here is CASSPYTISTDTQYF. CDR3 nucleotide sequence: TGTGCCAGCAGCCCTTACACAATTAGCACAGATACGCAGTATTTT. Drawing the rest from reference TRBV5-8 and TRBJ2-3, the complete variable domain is EAGVTQSPTHLIKTRGQQATLRCSPISGHTSVYWYQQALGLGLQFLLWYDEGEERNRGNFPPRFSGRQFPNYSSELNVNALELEDSALYLCASSPYTISTDTQYFGPGTRLTVL.

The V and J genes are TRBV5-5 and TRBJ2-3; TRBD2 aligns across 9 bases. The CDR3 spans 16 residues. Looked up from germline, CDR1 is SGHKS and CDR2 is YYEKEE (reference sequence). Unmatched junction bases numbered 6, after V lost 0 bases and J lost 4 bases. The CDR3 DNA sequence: TGTGCCAGCAGCTTGGAACTAGCGGGTTGGGCAGATACGCAGTATTTT. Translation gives CASSLELAGWADTQYF.

The CDR3 spells CASTFTQGFNTEAFF. The CDR3 nucleotides read TGTGCCAGCACCTTCACACAGGGTTTTAACACTGAAGCTTTCTTT. This chain uses TRBV6-1 with TRBJ1-1, with D possibly matching TRBD1 (6 bases). The V gene's germline CDR1 is MNHNS and CDR2 SASEGT. This CDR3 comprises 15 residues. V was pared by 7 bases and J by 2 bases, with 17 bases between.

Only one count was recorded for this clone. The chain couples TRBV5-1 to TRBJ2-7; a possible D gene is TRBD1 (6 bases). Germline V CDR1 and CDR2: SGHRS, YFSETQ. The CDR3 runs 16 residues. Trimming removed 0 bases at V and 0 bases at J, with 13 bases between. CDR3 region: CASSLGDTESSYEQYF. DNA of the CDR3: TGCGCCAGCAGCTTGGGGGACACCGAGAGCTCCTACGAGCAGTACTTC.